This entry lists 3 T cell receptor beta chains sequenced from one sample in a study of molecular identifiers for immune sequencing clone quantification. TCRdb reanalysed the PCR reads using MiXCR and keeps one entry per CDR3 protein. The sample includes fewer than 30,000 distinct CDR3 sequences, roughly 18% seen only once; the top ten take around 1%. Material for sequencing was naive CD8+ T cells from blood, with Jurkat cell RNA spiked in. Subset reported: FACS-sorted CD8+CD4-CCR7+CD45RA+ naive T cells. These receptors all come from a human donor in good health. Some libraries in this study had Jurkat cell RNA spiked in.

This clonotype was seen more than once but under ten times. This chain links TRBV28 with TRBJ2-7; possibly TRBD2 for D (5 bases). V was trimmed by 2 bases and J by 6 bases, leaving 17 bases between them. The CDR3 covers 15 residues. Germline V gives CDR1 MDHEN, CDR2 SYDVKM. This CDR3 is CASSLGRSETCEQYF. For the CDR3, the DNA is TGTGCCAGCAGTTTAGGCCGTAGCGAAACCTGCGAGCAGTACTTC.

This clonotype was seen at least ten times. The chain links TRBV6-5 to TRBJ2-3; D is unclear. CDR3 size: 16 residues. Trimming pared 0 bases from V and 0 bases from J, leaving 10 bases between. Germline lookup yields CDR1 MNHEY and CDR2 SVGAGI. This chain's CDR3 is CASSYSLYSSTDTQYF. The CDR3 region has the DNA TGTGCCAGCAGTTACTCGCTATATTCTAGCACAGATACGCAGTATTTT.

In regard to this clonotype: This may be a read error: a much more frequent sequence differs by one nucleotide. This chain connects TRBV10-2 to TRBJ2-3; TRBD2 aligns across 9 bases. The CDR3 runs 15 residues. Looked up from germline, CDR1 is WSHSY and CDR2 is SAAADI. CDR3 loop: CGSSDSSGVTDTQYF. CDR3 bases: TGCGGCAGCAGTGATTCTAGCGGGGTTACAGATACGCAGTATTTT.